This T cell receptor (beta chain) originates from a study of blood T cells in healthy people across ages. Donor samples were obtained from healthy Caucasian individuals from Russia, aged about 6 to 95. Concerning this clonotype: Sequence at one end of the junction differs from germline and may be a read error.

Combining a sample-barcoded 5' primer with a J-beta primer mix, a second PCR ran for 7 to 11 cycles. MiXCR, run by TCRdb on the 5' RACE reads, gives a single entry per CDR3 protein. The sample contains more than 650,000 distinct CDR3 sequences, roughly 24% of which appear only once. This sample also belongs to another study, concerning T cells of mothers and their children.

Sequences were obtained from blood. This sequence was found in a boy between 10 and 17 years old in good health.

CDR3 protein: CATSRVSSKRGNQGCTF. CDR3 sequence (DNA): TGTGCCACCAGCAGAGTATCATCAAAGAGGGGGAATCAGGGCTGCACCTTC. The chain uses TRBV15 and TRBJ1-2; tentatively, D is TRBD1 (6 bases). The CDR3 runs to 17 residues. CDR1 is LNHNV, CDR2 YYDKDF, per germline (reference sequence).